These 3 T cell receptor beta chains were all obtained from the same sample, sequenced in a study of control samples from healthy donors and cancer patients. Profiling relied on immunoSEQ multiplex PCR, and the TCRdb table lists in-frame clones only, not all of them. The data contain about 150,000 clones, around 95% of them seen just once; the ten biggest clones take up more than 8%. Sequenced: blood. These receptors were obtained from a middle-aged woman in good health.

Regarding this clone: A read error may account for a junction end that differs from germline. The CDR3 DNA reads as TGTGTCAGCAGCTTAAGTGGTACAGGGGGAAACAGGACAGATACGCAGTATTTT. This gives the protein CVSSLSGTGGNRTDTQYF. The chain is built from TRBV7-3 and TRBJ2-3, with TRBD1 matching over 8 bases. Germline-derived CDR1 and CDR2 are SGHTA and FQGTGA. The CDR3 extends over 18 amino acids. The variable domain in full, completed from reference TRBV7-3 and TRBJ2-3, reads GAGVSQTPSNKVTEKGKYVELRCDPISGHTALYWYRQSLGQGPEFLIYFQGTGAADDSGLPNDRFFAVRPEGSVSTLKIQRTERGDSAVYLCVSSLSGTGGNRTDTQYFGPGTRLTVL.

This chain uses TRBV5-1 with TRBJ2-5; 10 bases agree with TRBD1. The CDR3 is 15 residues long. Per the germline V gene, CDR1 is SGHRS and CDR2 is YFSETQ. J gave up 5 bases and V 3 bases, and 7 bases lay outside the gene matches. DNA of the CDR3: TGCGCCAGCAGCTCACCGGGACAGGGGATGGAGACCCAGTACTTC. It codes for CASSSPGQGMETQYF.

The J gene is TRBJ1-2, the V gene TRBV6-6, with 8 positions matching TRBD1. This CDR3 has 13 residues. Trimming cost V 4 bases and J 5 bases; bases outside gene matches: 3. Germline V gene sequence: CDR1 MNHNY, CDR2 SVGAGI (reference sequence). The CDR3 DNA reads TGTGCCAGCAGTTCACAGGGGGGGTATGGCTACACCTTC. This gives the protein CASSSQGGYGYTF.